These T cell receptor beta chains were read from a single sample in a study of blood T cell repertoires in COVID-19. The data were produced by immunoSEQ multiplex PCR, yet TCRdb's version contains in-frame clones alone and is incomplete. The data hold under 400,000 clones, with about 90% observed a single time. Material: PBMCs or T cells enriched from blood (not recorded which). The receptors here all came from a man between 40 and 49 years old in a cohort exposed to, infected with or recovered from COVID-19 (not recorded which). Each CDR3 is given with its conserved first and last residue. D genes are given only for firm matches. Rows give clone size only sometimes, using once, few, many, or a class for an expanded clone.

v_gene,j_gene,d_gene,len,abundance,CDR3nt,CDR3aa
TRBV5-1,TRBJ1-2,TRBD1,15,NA,TGCGCCAGCAGCTTGGCAGAAGGACAGGGGAATGGCTACACCTTC,CASSLAEGQGNGYTF
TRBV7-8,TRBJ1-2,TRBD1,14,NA,TGTGCCAGCAGCTTAGGACAGGGGGCGGAAGGCTACACCTTC,CASSLGQGAEGYTF
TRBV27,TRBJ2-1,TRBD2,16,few,TGTGCCAGCAGTTCTTCTAGCGGGACCTTCGGCAATGAGCAGTTCTTC,CASSSSSGTFGNEQFF
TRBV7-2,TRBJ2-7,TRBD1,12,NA,TGTGCCAGCAGCCCGGACAGGGTAGTACAGTACTTC,CASSPDRVVQYF
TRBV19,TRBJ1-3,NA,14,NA,TGTGCCAGTGCTTCGACAGAAACTGGAAACACCATATATTTT,CASASTETGNTIYF
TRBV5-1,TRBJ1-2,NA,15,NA,TGCGCCAGCAGCCCCATGGTTGGAGTAGGCTATGGCTACACCTTC,CASSPMVGVGYGYTF
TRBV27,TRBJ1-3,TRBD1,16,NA,TGTGCCAGCAGACCCTCGGACAGGGTTTCTGGAAACACCATATATTTT,CASRPSDRVSGNTIYF
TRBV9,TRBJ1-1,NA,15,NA,TGTGCCAGCAGCGTAGGAGGTACTACGAACACTGAAGCTTTCTTT,CASSVGGTTNTEAFF
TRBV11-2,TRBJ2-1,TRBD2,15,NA,TGTGCCAGCAGCGCGACTAGCGGGAGAATAGGTGAGCAGTTCTTC,CASSATSGRIGEQFF
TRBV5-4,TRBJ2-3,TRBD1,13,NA,TGTGCCAGCAGTACAGGGGACACAGATACGCAGTATTTT,CASSTGDTDTQYF
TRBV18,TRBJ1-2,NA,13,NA,TGTGCCAGCTCATCCTCCCCTAACTATGGCTACACCTTC,CASSSSPNYGYTF
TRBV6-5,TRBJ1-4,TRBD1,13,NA,TGTGCCAGCGAGGGGGCTGCTAATGAAAAACTGTTTTTT,CASEGAANEKLFF
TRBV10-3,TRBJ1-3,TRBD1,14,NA,TGTGCCATCATGGACAGGGGCTGGGGAAACACCATATATTTT,CAIMDRGWGNTIYF
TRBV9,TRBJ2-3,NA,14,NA,TGTGCCAGCAGCGTAGCCCAGGGTACAGATACGCAGTATTTT,CASSVAQGTDTQYF
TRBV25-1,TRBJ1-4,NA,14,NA,TGTGCCAGCAGTCGGTCACCAACTAATGAAAAACTGTTTTTT,CASSRSPTNEKLFF
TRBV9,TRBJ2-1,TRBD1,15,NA,TGTGCCAGCAGCGTAGGGCCAGGGGGCCGCAATGAGCAGTTCTTC,CASSVGPGGRNEQFF
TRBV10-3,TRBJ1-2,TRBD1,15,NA,TGTGCCATCAGTGCAGGGACAGGGGAAACCTATGGCTACACCTTC,CAISAGTGETYGYTF
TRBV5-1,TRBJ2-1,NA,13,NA,TGCGCCAGCAGCTTGGTTACATCGGGTGAGCAGTTCTTC,CASSLVTSGEQFF
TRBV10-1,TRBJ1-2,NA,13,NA,TGCGCCAGCAGTGAGGGGGGCAGCTATGGCTACACCTTC,CASSEGGSYGYTF
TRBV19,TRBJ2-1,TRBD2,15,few,TGTGCCAGTAGTATTGCGGGAGCGTACTACAATGAGCAGTTCTTC,CASSIAGAYYNEQFF